The next 30 T cell receptor beta chains were all read from a single sample in a study of cytomegalovirus exposure and HLA in healthy donors. Researchers ran the PCR with 60 Vbeta and 13 Jbeta primers. Clones were sequenced by immunoSEQ multiplex PCR, and TCRdb holds only the in-frame ones, with some missing. The sample yields over 150,000 clones, 70% to 80% seen once. The sample consisted of PBMCs. These receptors came from a man in his fifties or sixties in good health and CMV-seropositive.

The chain employs TRBV19 and TRBJ2-3, with 8 bases identical to TRBD2. Looked up from germline, CDR1 is LNHDA and CDR2 is SQIVND (reference sequence). This CDR3 region has 13 residues. The ends lost 2 bases at V and 8 bases at J; junction bases unmatched: 3. Written as DNA, the CDR3 is TGTGCCAGTAGTATACTGACTAGCGCTACGCAGTATTTT. It encodes CASSILTSATQYF.

Written as DNA, the CDR3 is TGTGCCAGCAGCTTAGCGTGGCAAAACTATGGCTACACCTTC. Its protein is CASSLAWQNYGYTF. This sequence joins TRBV7-2 and TRBJ1-2, with no clear D. The V end lost 0 bases, the J end lost 2 bases, and 7 bases lay between the germline ends. CDR1 is SGHTA, CDR2 FQGNSA, per germline. The CDR3 is made up of 14 amino acids.

The chain is built from TRBV5-6 and TRBJ2-5; a possible D gene is TRBD2 (5 bases). This CDR3 has 16 amino acids. Trimming left V 1 base short and J 4 bases short, with 17 bases between. Germline V lookup: CDR1 SGHDT, CDR2 YYEEEE. CDR3 in amino acids: CASSLNGRLASETQYF. The DNA for the CDR3 is TGTGCCAGCAGCTTGAATGGTCGCCTAGCTTCAGAGACCCAGTACTTC.

The chain combines TRBV7-8 with TRBJ2-1; 10 nucleotides match TRBD1. The trim removed 5 bases at V and 8 bases at J, leaving 12 bases unmatched. Germline-derived CDR1 and CDR2 are SGHVS and FQNEAQ. CDR3 length equals 16 residues. In nucleotides, the CDR3 is TGTGCCAGCAGCCCAGGCGGGACAGGGGCCTTCGATGAGCAGTTCTTC. Amino acid sequence: CASSPGGTGAFDEQFF.

This clone was recorded a few times. This sequence joins TRBV19 and TRBJ2-6; D unclear. CDR1 is LNHDA and CDR2 is SQIVND in the germline V gene (reference sequence). Trimming pared 1 base from V and 0 bases from J, leaving 10 bases between. The CDR3 runs to 17 residues. In DNA, the CDR3 is TGTGCCAGTAGTATAGCGGCAGGTTACTCTGGGGCCAACGTCCTGACTTTC. This translates into CASSIAAGYSGANVLTF.

J is TRBJ2-7 and V is TRBV4-3; perhaps TRBD2 as D (6 bases). The CDR3 covers 13 residues. V was shortened by 3 bases and J by 3 bases, with 9 bases between the two germline ends. Germline-derived CDR1 and CDR2 are LGHNA and YSLEER. In DNA, the CDR3 is TGCGCCAGCAGCCAGGGAGCGGGCTACGAGCAGTACTTC. This translates into CASSQGAGYEQYF.

The chain links TRBV5-8 to TRBJ1-4; D ambiguous. The CDR3 consists of 15 residues. The V end lost 7 bases, the J end lost 7 bases, and 20 bases lay between the germline ends. The germline V gene has CDR1 SGHTS and CDR2 YDEGEE. CDR3 amino acids: CASLKFYGRVEKLFF. CDR3 coding DNA: TGTGCCAGCCTGAAATTCTACGGGAGGGTTGAAAAACTGTTTTTT.

V is TRBV7-8 and J is TRBJ1-3; no clear D gene. The germline V gene encodes CDR1 SGHVS and CDR2 FQNEAQ. The CDR3 length is 16 residues. V was shortened by 5 bases and J by 4 bases, with 18 bases between the two germline ends. The CDR3 is CASSEGRFPGGNTIYF. The CDR3 DNA reads as TGTGCCAGCAGCGAAGGGAGATTCCCGGGGGGAAACACCATATATTTT.

The rearrangement links TRBV18 to TRBJ2-7, with D hard to call. The CDR3 totals 13 residues. Trimming shortened V by 0 bases and J by 2 bases, and 5 bases separated the two germline ends. Germline CDR1 reads KGHSH; CDR2 reads LQKENI. CDR3 DNA sequence: TGTGCCAGCTCACCACCGCAGACCTACGAGCAGTACTTC. Translated: CASSPPQTYEQYF.

With respect to this clone: Other DNA sequences in this sample translate to the same CDR3. J is TRBJ2-3 and V is TRBV18; D ambiguous. With 6 bases removed from V and 0 bases from J, the gap between germline ends came to 13 bases. This CDR3 region has 15 residues. The germline gives CDR1 KGHSH, CDR2 LQKENI. CDR3 amino acids: CASSPSKTSTDTQYF. CDR3 DNA sequence: TGTGCCAGCTCGCCTAGTAAAACTAGCACAGATACGCAGTATTTT.

The sample holds a few counts of this clone. This chain uses TRBV10-3 with TRBJ2-1; 7 nucleotides align to TRBD2. Trimming cost V 10 bases and J 4 bases; bases outside gene matches: 7. CDR1 is ENHRY and CDR2 is SYGVKD in the germline V gene. The CDR3 is made up of 13 amino acids. CDR3 amino acids: CATERAGYNEQFF. CDR3 DNA: TGTGCCACCGAACGAGCGGGATACAATGAGCAGTTCTTC.

This clone was found a few times. The chain recombines TRBV28 with TRBJ2-7, with 9 nucleotides matching TRBD2. The trim removed 5 bases at V and 2 bases at J, leaving 16 bases unmatched. In germline, CDR1 is MDHEN, CDR2 SYDVKM. The CDR3 runs to 18 residues. The CDR3 region has the DNA TGTGCCAGCAGTGTACCCCTAACGGGAAAGCGGGGGGCCTACGAGCAGTACTTC. Its translation: CASSVPLTGKRGAYEQYF.

This chain links TRBV4-1 with TRBJ2-3; 8 bases match TRBD2. V trimming: 5 bases; J trimming: 6 bases; junction bases outside the gene matches: 16. The CDR3 is made up of 17 amino acids. CDR1 and CDR2 (germline): MGHRA, YSYEKL. This chain's CDR3 is CASSKPGLGMGSDTQYF. The CDR3 DNA follows: TGCGCCAGCAGCAAACCGGGACTAGGAATGGGCTCGGATACGCAGTATTTT.

This clone was detected a few times. The genes are TRBV7-8 and TRBJ1-6, with D unresolved. The CDR3 has 15 amino acids. Looked up from germline, CDR1 is SGHVS and CDR2 is FQNEAQ. Trimming took off 7 bases at V and 10 bases at J, with 20 bases between the two ends. CDR3 coding DNA: TGTGCCAGCAACCCCTTAGGAGCTCGTTTCTCACCCCTCCACTTT. It translates to CASNPLGARFSPLHF.

The chain employs TRBV7-9 and TRBJ2-1, with D possibly TRBD1 on 6 matching bases. There are 12 residues in the CDR3. The V gene's germline CDR1 is SEHNR and CDR2 FQNEAQ (reference sequence). Trimming pared 6 bases from V and 16 bases from J, leaving 19 bases between. CDR3 region: CASRHPGQLEFF. The DNA of the CDR3 is TGTGCCAGCAGACATCCTGGACAGCTAGAATTCTTC.

J is TRBJ2-7 and V is TRBV11-2; D is perhaps TRBD1 (5 bases). Between the trimmed V and J ends, which lost 1 base and 4 bases, there was a span of 11 bases. The CDR3 runs 14 residues. The germline gives CDR1 SGHAT, CDR2 FQNNGV. This CDR3 reads CASSLAVGPYEQYF. The CDR3 region has the DNA TGTGCCAGCAGCTTAGCAGTGGGGCCGTACGAGCAGTACTTC.

This clone showed up just a few times. The chain joins TRBV5-3 to TRBJ1-6; possibly TRBD1 for D (5 bases). TRBV5-3 is an ORF; its function is uncertain. The CDR3 spans 17 residues. The germline V and J ends were trimmed by 2 bases and 6 bases, with 18 bases remaining between them. As DNA, the CDR3 is TGTGCCAGAAGCTTAAGAGACAGTAGGTCGGGTAATTCACCCCTCCACTTT. Translated: CARSLRDSRSGNSPLHF.

This sequence joins TRBV9 and TRBJ2-7, with 9 nucleotides matching TRBD1. This CDR3 has 14 amino acids. Per the germline V gene, CDR1 is SGDLS and CDR2 is YYNGEE. J gave up 5 bases and V 2 bases, and 5 bases lay outside the gene matches. CDR3 protein: CASSVGQGRDEQYF. CDR3 in DNA: TGTGCCAGCAGCGTTGGACAGGGGAGAGACGAGCAGTACTTC. Together with reference TRBV9 and TRBJ2-7, the CDR3 gives the full variable domain: DSGVTQTPKHLITATGQRVTLRCSPRSGDLSVYWYQQSLDQGLQFLIQYYNGEERAKGNILERFSAQQFPDLHSELNLSSLELGDSALYFCASSVGQGRDEQYFGPGTRLTVT.

Remarks on this clone: At one of its ends the junction is not consistent with the germline gene, which may arise from a read error. The sample carries other DNA sequences with the same CDR3. J is TRBJ2-2 and V is TRBV2, with 8 bases lining up with TRBD1. There are 14 residues in the CDR3. In germline, CDR1 is SNHLY, CDR2 FYNNEI. CDR3 DNA sequence: TGTGCCAGCAGGTCGGACAGGGCGACCGGGGAACTGTTTTTT. Translation gives CASRSDRATGELFF.

This chain links TRBV7-2 with TRBJ1-1, with D maybe TRBD1 (6 bases). This CDR3 has 14 residues. Per the germline V gene, CDR1 is SGHTA and CDR2 is FQGNSA. V gave up 4 bases and J gave up 4 bases, with 13 bases separating them. The CDR3 here is CASSSTGRATEAFF. The CDR3 DNA reads as TGTGCCAGCAGCTCCACAGGGAGGGCCACTGAAGCTTTCTTT.

This clone was counted a few times. J is TRBJ1-4 and V is TRBV7-9; TRBD1 agrees at 7 bases. In germline, CDR1 is SEHNR, CDR2 FQNEAQ (reference sequence). V gave up 5 bases and J gave up 8 bases; unmatched junction bases: 11. The CDR3 loop spans 15 amino acids. The CDR3 loop reads CASSRTQGVEEKLFF. The CDR3 DNA sequence: TGTGCCAGCAGCAGGACCCAGGGGGTTGAAGAAAAACTGTTTTTT.

This chain joins TRBV28 and TRBJ2-5, with TRBD2 matching over 12 bases. The CDR3 has 20 residues. The V gene's germline CDR1 is MDHEN and CDR2 SYDVKM. V lost 5 bases and J lost 2; bases outside the gene matches: 18. DNA for the CDR3: TGTGCCAGCAGTCCCGTACTAGCGGGGGGCTCGGGGGGTACACAAGAGACCCAGTACTTC. Its translation: CASSPVLAGGSGGTQETQYF.

This clone was observed a single time. This chain links TRBV15 with TRBJ1-1; D gene unclear. Germline lookup yields CDR1 LNHNV and CDR2 YYDKDF (reference sequence). This CDR3 contains 14 residues. Trimming cost V 5 bases and J 6 bases, with 16 bases left between them. The CDR3 region is CATSGRELISEAFF. The CDR3 bases are TGTGCCACCAGCGGAAGGGAGCTAATCTCTGAAGCTTTCTTT.

V usage is TRBV4-1 and J usage is TRBJ2-7, with D unclear. The V end lost 2 bases, the J end lost 3 bases, and 11 bases lay between the germline ends. Germline values: CDR1 MGHRA, CDR2 YSYEKL. This CDR3 region has 14 residues. CDR3 nucleotide sequence: TGCGCCAGCAGCCAAAACCCTACGAGCTACGAGCAGTACTTC. This gives the protein CASSQNPTSYEQYF.

A single count supports this clone. CDR3 coding DNA: TGCGCCAGCAGTGAATCCGGGACAGCCTTTTATGAGCAGTACTTC. This gives the protein CASSESGTAFYEQYF. The chain joins TRBV10-2 to TRBJ2-7, with 7 bases identical to TRBD1. After removal of 3 bases from V and 7 bases from J, the junction contained 12 bases not matched to a gene. Germline CDR1 and CDR2: WSHSY and SAAADI. CDR3 length: 15 amino acids.

The chain employs TRBV7-9 and TRBJ2-1; a weak D match, TRBD2 (6 bases). The CDR3 has 16 residues. Trimming stripped 5 bases from V and 3 bases from J, with 17 bases between. Germline lookup yields CDR1 SEHNR and CDR2 FQNEAQ (reference sequence). The CDR3 DNA sequence: TGTGCCAGCAGCACCCCTCGGGGACTTTTCTACAATGAGCAGTTCTTC. This codes for CASSTPRGLFYNEQFF.

The chain has TRBV27 and TRBJ1-5; D may be TRBD1 (5 bases). Germline V gene data show CDR1 as MNHEY and CDR2 as SMNVEV (reference sequence). V lost 3 bases, J lost 12 bases, and 12 bases lay in between. The CDR3 is made up of 12 amino acids. The CDR3: CASSFQGGFQHF. The CDR3 nucleotides are TGTGCCAGCAGTTTCCAGGGTGGGTTCCAGCATTTT.

Worth noting for this clone: At one end the junction does not follow the germline gene, possibly because of a read error. The chain recombines TRBV7-2 with TRBJ2-5, with D possibly matching TRBD1 (6 bases). Germline loops: CDR1 SGHTA, CDR2 FQGNSA. The CDR3 is 15 amino acids. The DNA for the CDR3 is TGTGCCAACAGCTTAGTTAGGGGCAGGGGAGAGACCCAGTACTTC. Protein product: CANSLVRGRGETQYF.

This clone was seen just once. The J gene is TRBJ1-1, the V gene TRBV7-2; a weak D match, TRBD1 (5 bases). The germline gives CDR1 SGHTA, CDR2 FQGNSA. The CDR3 has 15 residues. The germline V and J ends were trimmed by 3 bases and 0 bases, with 11 bases remaining between them. Here the CDR3 reads CASSFDRLLNTEAFF. CDR3 DNA sequence: TGTGCCAGCAGCTTCGACAGATTACTGAACACTGAAGCTTTCTTT.

With regard to this clone: Other DNA sequences in this sample translate to the same CDR3. The gene calls are TRBV5-6 and TRBJ1-2; TRBD1 matches at 11 bases. Unmatched junction bases numbered 10, after V lost 8 bases and J lost 4 bases. The CDR3 length is 15 residues. Germline V gene lookup returns CDR1 SGHDT and CDR2 YYEEEE. The CDR3 spells CASSPSGQGAYGYTF. In DNA form, the CDR3 reads TGTGCCAGTAGCCCCTCCGGACAGGGGGCCTATGGCTACACCTTC.